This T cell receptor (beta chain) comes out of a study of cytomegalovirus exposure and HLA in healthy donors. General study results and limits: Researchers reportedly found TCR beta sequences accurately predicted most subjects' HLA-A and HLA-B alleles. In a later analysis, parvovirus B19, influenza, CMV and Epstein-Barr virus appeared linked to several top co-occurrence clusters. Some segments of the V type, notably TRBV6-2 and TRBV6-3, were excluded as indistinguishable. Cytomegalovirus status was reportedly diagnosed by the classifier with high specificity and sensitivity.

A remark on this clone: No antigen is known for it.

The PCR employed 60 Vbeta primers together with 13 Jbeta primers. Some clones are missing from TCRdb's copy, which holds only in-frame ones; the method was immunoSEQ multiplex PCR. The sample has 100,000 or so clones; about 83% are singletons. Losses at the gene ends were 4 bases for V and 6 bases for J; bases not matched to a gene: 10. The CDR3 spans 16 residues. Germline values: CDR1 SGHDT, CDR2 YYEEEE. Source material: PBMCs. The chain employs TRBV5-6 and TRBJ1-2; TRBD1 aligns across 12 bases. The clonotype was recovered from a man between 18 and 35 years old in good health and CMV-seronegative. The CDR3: CASSPQEGQGAHGYTF. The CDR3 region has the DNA TGTGCCAGCAGCCCCCAGGAGGGACAGGGGGCTCATGGCTACACCTTC. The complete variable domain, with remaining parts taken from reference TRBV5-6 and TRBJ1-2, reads DAGVTQSPTHLIKTRGQQVTLRCSPKSGHDTVSWYQQALGQGPQFIFQYYEEEERQRGNFPDRFSGHQFPNYSSELNVNALLLGDSALYLCASSPQEGQGAHGYTFGSGTRLTVV.